These 16 T cell receptor beta chains originate from one sample sequenced in a study of CD8 T cells in ankylosing spondylitis. Study findings and constraints: A TCR beta motif of under ten highly homologous variants appeared characteristic of ankylosing spondylitis blood.

The antigens these receptors bind are not known. MiXCR was run by TCRdb on the 5' RACE reads, yielding one entry per CDR3 protein. The sample shows approximately 300,000 distinct CDR3 sequences, roughly 8% of them seen only once. Sequencing was done on a sample of blood, either unsorted or a sorted T cell fraction (not recorded which). These receptors originate from a male donor with ankylosing spondylitis.

This clonotype was detected many times. The rearrangement joins TRBV28 to TRBJ1-3; unclear D gene. Germline V gene sequence: CDR1 MDHEN, CDR2 SYDVKM. CDR3 length equals 16 residues. V gave up 5 bases and J gave up 1 base, with 15 bases separating them. The CDR3 DNA sequence: TGTGCCAGCAGTATTTCAGCGGGCGCATCTGGAAACACCATATATTTT. It is translated as CASSISAGASGNTIYF.

The gene calls are TRBV19 and TRBJ1-1; D unresolved. CDR1 is LNHDA, CDR2 SQIVND, per germline (reference sequence). This CDR3 has 14 amino acids. Trimming took off 7 bases at V and 6 bases at J, with 18 bases between the two ends. The CDR3 coding sequence is TGTGCCAGTAAGGATAGGTCTCTGTCCTCTGAAGCTTTCTTT. Its protein is CASKDRSLSSEAFF.

This clonotype was seen ten or more times. At one end, the junction sequence differs from germline, possibly due to a read error. CDR3 amino acids: CASSLYSGSAGTSYEQYF. In nucleotides, the CDR3 is TGTGCCAGCAGCTTGTACAGCGGGAGCGCCGGAACGTCCTATGAGCAGTACTTC. The chain employs TRBV5-5 and TRBJ2-7; 8 bases agree with TRBD2. Germline-derived CDR1 and CDR2 are SGHKS and YYEKEE (reference sequence). The CDR3 contains 18 residues.

This clonotype has ten or more counts. The chain recombines TRBV12-3 or TRBV12-4 with TRBJ2-2; a weak D match, TRBD2 (5 bases). V gave up 6 bases and J gave up 4 bases, with 18 bases separating them. This CDR3 contains 16 residues. CDR3 DNA: TGTGCCAGCAGCCCTAGGACTCCCCGGGGCACCGGGGAGCTGTTTTTT. Its protein is CASSPRTPRGTGELFF.

The chain employs TRBV6-2 or TRBV6-3 and TRBJ2-1; 13 bases agree with TRBD2. The CDR3 contains 17 residues. Germline V lookup: CDR1 MNHEY, CDR2 SVGEGT. The junction had 14 bases not matched to a gene; V was cut back by 8 bases and J by 7 bases. The CDR3 DNA sequence: TGTGCCAGCGCCACTAGCGGGAGGGCCCGAGCGAGGAATGAGCAGTTCTTC. Translated: CASATSGRARARNEQFF.

This clonotype was picked up many times. The CDR3 is CSVVAGSYGYTF. The CDR3 DNA follows: TGCAGCGTTGTTGCCGGATCCTATGGCTACACCTTC. The J gene is TRBJ1-2, the V gene TRBV29-1; D is uncertain. The V end lost 4 bases, the J end lost 4 bases, and 10 bases lay between the germline ends. Germline CDR1 SQVTM, CDR2 ANQGSEA. This CDR3 is built from 12 residues. The full variable domain, rest sourced from reference TRBV29-1 and TRBJ1-2, is SAVISQKPSRDICQRGTSLTIQCQVDSQVTMMFWYRQQPGQSLTLIATANQGSEATYESGFVIDKFPISRPNLTFSTLTVSNMSPEDSSIYLCSVVAGSYGYTFGSGTRLTVV.

This clonotype showed up just a few times. The chain uses TRBV7-2 and TRBJ2-1; D remains ambiguous. V shed 6 bases and J shed 10 bases, with 10 bases lying between them. Germline lookup yields CDR1 SGHTA and CDR2 FQGNSA. CDR3 size: 11 residues. The CDR3 loop is CASSVIKEQFF. CDR3 sequence (DNA): TGTGCCAGCAGTGTCATTAAGGAGCAGTTCTTC.

This clonotype was recorded at least ten times. The chain is built from TRBV20-1 and TRBJ2-1; weak D call: TRBD2 (6 bases). Trimming took off 1 base at V and 1 base at J, with 11 bases between the two ends. Per the germline V gene, CDR1 is DFQATT and CDR2 is SNEGSKA (reference sequence). The CDR3 runs 15 residues. CDR3 in DNA: TGCAGTGCTAGAGGACGGGCGGGGTCCTACAATGAGCAGTTCTTC. Amino acid sequence: CSARGRAGSYNEQFF.

This rearrangement joins TRBV25-1 to TRBJ2-1, with 10 bases that match TRBD2. Germline V CDR1 and CDR2: MGHDK, SYGVNS. Trimming took 2 bases from V and 5 from J; bases not matched to a gene: 3. The CDR3 is 15 residues long. CDR3 DNA: TGTGCCAGCAGTGAACGAACTAGCGGGGACAATGAGCAGTTCTTC. Translating it yields CASSERTSGDNEQFF. Together with reference TRBV25-1 and TRBJ2-1, the CDR3 gives the full variable domain: EADIYQTPRYLVIGTGKKITLECSQTMGHDKMYWYQQDPGMELHLIHYSYGVNSTEKGDLSSESTVSRIRTEHFPLTLESARPSHTSQYLCASSERTSGDNEQFFGPGTRLTVL.

This chain connects TRBV5-1 to TRBJ1-6; D gene unclear. This CDR3 has 15 residues. Deletions cut 2 bases from V and 8 bases from J, with 14 bases between. From germline, CDR1 is SGHRS and CDR2 YFSETQ. The CDR3 loop reads CASSLEGRDDSPLHF. In DNA, the CDR3 is TGCGCCAGCAGCTTAGAGGGAAGGGATGATTCACCCCTCCACTTT.

The V gene is TRBV27, the J gene TRBJ2-5, with D unresolved. Trimming cost V 6 bases and J 6 bases, with 8 bases left between them. Germline V gives CDR1 MNHEY, CDR2 SMNVEV (reference sequence). This CDR3 has 11 residues. CDR3 nucleotides: TGTGCCAGCAGCTCTTTGCAGACCCAGTACTTC. Translated, it gives CASSSLQTQYF.

This clonotype was seen ten or more times. The chain employs TRBV3-1 and TRBJ2-1; D not certain. The V gene's germline CDR1 is LGHDT and CDR2 YNNKEL (reference sequence). V lost 2 bases, J lost 8 bases, and 10 bases lay in between. The CDR3 contains 13 residues. Here the CDR3 reads CASSQLGLDEQFF. The CDR3 nucleotides read TGTGCCAGCAGCCAACTGGGGTTGGATGAGCAGTTCTTC.

This rearrangement joins TRBV15 to TRBJ1-1; TRBD1 aligns across 9 bases. The V and J ends lost 3 bases and 7 bases, in that order; junction bases with no gene match: 3. This CDR3 is built from 13 residues. Germline V CDR1 and CDR2: LNHNV, YYDKDF (reference sequence). The DNA of the CDR3 is TGTGCCACCAGCAGGGACAGGGGAGGTGAAGCTTTCTTT. Translating it yields CATSRDRGGEAFF.

This clonotype was observed a handful of times. The chain uses TRBV5-1 and TRBJ2-2; D is perhaps TRBD2 (6 bases). The ends were cut back, 4 bases at V and 5 bases at J, with 15 bases in the middle. There are 15 residues in the CDR3. The germline gives CDR1 SGHRS, CDR2 YFSETQ. The CDR3 region has the DNA TGCGCCAGCAGCGTCCTCGGGGGTGAGACCGGGGAGCTGTTTTTT. Its translation is CASSVLGGETGELFF. Full variable domain (missing parts from reference TRBV5-1 and TRBJ2-2): KAGVTQTPRYLIKTRGQQVTLSCSPISGHRSVSWYQQTPGQGLQFLFEYFSETQRNKGNFPGRFSGRQFSNSRSEMNVSTLELGDSALYLCASSVLGGETGELFFGEGSRLTVL.

Only a few counts were recorded for this clonotype. The chain joins TRBV4-3 to TRBJ2-7, with D possibly being TRBD2 (5 bases). V dropped 0 bases and J dropped 6 bases, with 12 bases sitting between them. The CDR3 runs to 14 residues. Germline V gives CDR1 LGHNA, CDR2 YSLEER. This CDR3 reads CASSQEVGRVEQYF. In DNA form, the CDR3 reads TGCGCCAGCAGCCAAGAAGTAGGGCGGGTCGAGCAGTACTTC.

This clonotype was found many times. The chain has TRBV29-1 and TRBJ2-7; 10 bases are a match to TRBD2. CDR3 size: 15 residues. J was trimmed by 2 bases and V by 6 bases; bases with no gene match: 10. Germline CDR1 is SQVTM and CDR2 is ANQGSEA. CDR3 DNA: TGCAGCGTCCAAGTTAGGCTAGCGGGGGCCTACGAGCAGTACTTC. Its translation: CSVQVRLAGAYEQYF.